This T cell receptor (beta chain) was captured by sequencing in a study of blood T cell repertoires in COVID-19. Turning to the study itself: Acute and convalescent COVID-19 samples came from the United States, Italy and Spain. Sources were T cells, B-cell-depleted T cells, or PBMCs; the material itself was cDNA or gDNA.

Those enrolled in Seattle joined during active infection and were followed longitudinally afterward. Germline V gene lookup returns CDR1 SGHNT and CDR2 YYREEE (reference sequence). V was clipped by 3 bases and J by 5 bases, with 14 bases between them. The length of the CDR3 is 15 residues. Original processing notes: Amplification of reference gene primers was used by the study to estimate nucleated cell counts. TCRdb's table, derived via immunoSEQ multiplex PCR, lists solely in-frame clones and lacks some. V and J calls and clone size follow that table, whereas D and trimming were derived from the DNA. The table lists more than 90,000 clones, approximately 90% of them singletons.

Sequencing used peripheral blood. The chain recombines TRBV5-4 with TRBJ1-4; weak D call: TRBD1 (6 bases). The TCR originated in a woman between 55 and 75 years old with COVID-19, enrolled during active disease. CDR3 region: CASSSGDRYNEKLFF. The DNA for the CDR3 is TGTGCCAGCAGCTCGGGCGACAGGTACAATGAAAAACTGTTTTTT.